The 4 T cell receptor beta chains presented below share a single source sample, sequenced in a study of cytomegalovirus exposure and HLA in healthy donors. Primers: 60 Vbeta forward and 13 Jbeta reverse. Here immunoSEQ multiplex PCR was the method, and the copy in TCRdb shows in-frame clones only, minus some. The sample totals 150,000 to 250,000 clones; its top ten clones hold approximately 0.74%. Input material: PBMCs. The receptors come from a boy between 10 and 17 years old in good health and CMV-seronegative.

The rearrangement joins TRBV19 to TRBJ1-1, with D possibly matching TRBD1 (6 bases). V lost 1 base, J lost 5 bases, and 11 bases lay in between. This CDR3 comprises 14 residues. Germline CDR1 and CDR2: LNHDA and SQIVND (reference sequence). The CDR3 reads CASSIGGQRTEAFF. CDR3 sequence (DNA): TGTGCCAGTAGTATAGGGGGACAAAGGACTGAAGCTTTCTTT.

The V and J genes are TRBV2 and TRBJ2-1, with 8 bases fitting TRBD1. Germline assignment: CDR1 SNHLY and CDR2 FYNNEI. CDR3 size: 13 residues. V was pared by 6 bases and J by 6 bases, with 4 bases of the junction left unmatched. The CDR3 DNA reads TGTGCCAGCAGCCCCAGGGGGCGCAATGAGCAGTTCTTC. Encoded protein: CASSPRGRNEQFF.

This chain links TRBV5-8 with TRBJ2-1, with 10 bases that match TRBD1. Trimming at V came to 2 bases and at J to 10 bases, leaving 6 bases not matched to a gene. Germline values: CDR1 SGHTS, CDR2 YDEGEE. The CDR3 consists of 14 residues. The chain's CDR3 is CASSFRQGAREQFF. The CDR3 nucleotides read TGTGCCAGCAGCTTCCGACAGGGGGCGAGGGAGCAGTTCTTC.

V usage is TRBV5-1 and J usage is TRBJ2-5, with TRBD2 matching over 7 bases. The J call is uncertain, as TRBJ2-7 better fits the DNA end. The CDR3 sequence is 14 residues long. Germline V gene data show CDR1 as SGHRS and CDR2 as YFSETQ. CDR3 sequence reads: CASSFGGKAYEQYF. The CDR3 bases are TGCGCCAGCAGCTTCGGGGGGAAGGCCTACGAGCAGTACTTC.